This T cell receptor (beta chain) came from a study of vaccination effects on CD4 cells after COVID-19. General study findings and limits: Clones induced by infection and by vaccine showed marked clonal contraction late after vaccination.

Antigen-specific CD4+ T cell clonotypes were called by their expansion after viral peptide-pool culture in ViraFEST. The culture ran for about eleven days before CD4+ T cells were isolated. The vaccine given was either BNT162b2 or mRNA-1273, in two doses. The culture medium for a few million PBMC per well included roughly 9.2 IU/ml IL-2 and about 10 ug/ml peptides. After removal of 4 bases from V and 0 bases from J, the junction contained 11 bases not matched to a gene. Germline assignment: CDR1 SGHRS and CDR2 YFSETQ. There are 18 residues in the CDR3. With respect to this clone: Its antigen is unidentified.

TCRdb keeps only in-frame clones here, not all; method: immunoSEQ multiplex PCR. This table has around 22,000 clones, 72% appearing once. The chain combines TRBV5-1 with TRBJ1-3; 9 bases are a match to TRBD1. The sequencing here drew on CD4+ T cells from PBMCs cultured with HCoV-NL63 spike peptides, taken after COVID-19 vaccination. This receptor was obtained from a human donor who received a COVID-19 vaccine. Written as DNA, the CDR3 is TGCGCCAGCAGCCGGAACCCGGGACAGGGTGGCTCTGGAAACACCATATATTTT. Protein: CASSRNPGQGGSGNTIYF. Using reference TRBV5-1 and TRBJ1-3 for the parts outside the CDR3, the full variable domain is KAGVTQTPRYLIKTRGQQVTLSCSPISGHRSVSWYQQTPGQGLQFLFEYFSETQRNKGNFPGRFSGRQFSNSRSEMNVSTLELGDSALYLCASSRNPGQGGSGNTIYFGEGSWLTVV.